The following is a T cell receptor (beta chain) sequence with its context. The CDR3 spans 13 residues. The germline V gene has CDR1 GTSNPN and CDR2 SVGIG (reference sequence). Trimming took 4 bases from V and 8 from J, leaving 14 bases between them. This entry belongs to a study of cytomegalovirus exposure and HLA in healthy donors. It was with 60 Vbeta and 13 Jbeta primers that the PCR ran. Some clones are missing from TCRdb's copy, which holds only in-frame ones; the method was immunoSEQ multiplex PCR. This sample yields 40,000 or so clones, of which roughly 67% are seen a single time; more than 15% belongs to the top ten.

This TCR came from a man between 50 and 59 years old in good health and CMV-seropositive. The chain couples TRBV30 to TRBJ1-4; D gene uncertain. Sequenced: PBMCs. The CDR3 sequence: CAWIRRGGEKLFF. The CDR3 nucleotides are TGTGCCTGGATTAGGCGGGGAGGAGAAAAACTGTTTTTT.